Following are 7 T cell receptor beta chains from one sample sequenced in a study of cytomegalovirus exposure and HLA in healthy donors. This table comes from immunoSEQ multiplex PCR, and its TCRdb copy is limited to in-frame clones, with some not included. The repertoire includes approximately 76,000 clones, roughly 94% of them detected once, and 3.3% sits in the top ten. Specimen: PBMCs. Receptors were obtained from a woman in her late teens or twenties in good health and CMV-seropositive.

The rearrangement joins TRBV5-1 to TRBJ1-4; a weak D match, TRBD1 (6 bases). The CDR3 length is 15 residues. Trimming took 4 bases from V and 7 from J, leaving 17 bases between them. Germline CDR1 and CDR2: SGHRS and YFSETQ. This CDR3 is CASSKLGDKVEKLFF. The CDR3 DNA is TGCGCCAGCAGCAAGCTAGGGGACAAAGTTGAAAAACTGTTTTTT. The variable domain in full, with the rest retrieved from reference TRBV5-1 and TRBJ1-4, is KAGVTQTPRYLIKTRGQQVTLSCSPISGHRSVSWYQQTPGQGLQFLFEYFSETQRNKGNFPGRFSGRQFSNSRSEMNVSTLELGDSALYLCASSKLGDKVEKLFFGSGTQLSVL.

J is TRBJ1-2 and V is TRBV4-3, with 8 bases identical to TRBD1. CDR3 length equals 16 residues. The V gene's germline CDR1 is LGHNA and CDR2 YSLEER. V lost 1 base, J lost 5 bases, and 9 bases stayed unmatched. Here the CDR3 reads CASSQVASDREYGYTF. The CDR3 DNA reads TGCGCCAGCAGCCAAGTAGCCTCGGACAGGGAGTATGGCTACACCTTC.

The chain is built from TRBV5-8 and TRBJ1-2, with 9 bases fitting TRBD1. With 5 bases clipped from V and 8 bases from J, the junction kept 7 bases outside the gene matches. This CDR3 has 13 amino acids. Germline CDR1 reads SGHTS; CDR2 reads YDEGEE. CDR3 DNA sequence: TGTGCCAGCAGGCCGGGACAGGGAGGAGGCTACACCTTC. This sequence encodes CASRPGQGGGYTF.

The J gene is TRBJ2-7, the V gene TRBV5-6; 9 bases are shared with TRBD1. This CDR3 is built from 14 residues. The V gene's germline CDR1 is SGHDT and CDR2 YYEEEE. V gave up 5 bases and J gave up 7 bases; unmatched junction bases: 10. CDR3 nucleotides: TGTGCCAGCAGTTATCCGGGACAGGGAAGGGAGCAGTACTTC. It specifies CASSYPGQGREQYF. Full variable domain (remainder filled in from reference TRBV5-6 and TRBJ2-7): DAGVTQSPTHLIKTRGQQVTLRCSPKSGHDTVSWYQQALGQGPQFIFQYYEEEERQRGNFPDRFSGHQFPNYSSELNVNALLLGDSALYLCASSYPGQGREQYFGPGTRLTVT.

The chain combines TRBV6-5 with TRBJ2-5; 7 bases map to TRBD2. There are 14 residues in the CDR3. Germline loops: CDR1 MNHEY, CDR2 SVGAGI. Trimming cost V 4 bases and J 2 bases; bases outside gene matches: 4. The CDR3 region has the DNA TGTGCCAGCAGTTCCAGACTAGCACAAGAGACCCAGTACTTC. It yields the protein CASSSRLAQETQYF.

This clone was picked up one time. V is TRBV4-1 and J is TRBJ1-1; 11 bases map to TRBD1. Unmatched junction bases numbered 7, after V lost 3 bases and J lost 4 bases. Germline V gene sequence: CDR1 MGHRA, CDR2 YSYEKL. The CDR3 spans 16 residues. The CDR3 loop reads CASSQRTGGPLTEAFF. In nucleotides, the CDR3 is TGCGCCAGCAGCCAGCGGACAGGGGGCCCCCTCACTGAAGCTTTCTTT.

This rearrangement joins TRBV5-1 to TRBJ2-5, with 7 nucleotides matching TRBD1. Per germline, CDR1 SGHRS and CDR2 YFSETQ. The trim removed 2 bases at V and 2 bases at J, leaving 6 bases unmatched. The CDR3 has 15 amino acids. Written as DNA, the CDR3 is TGCGCCAGCAGCTTCCCGACAGGGTCGCAAGAGACCCAGTACTTC. Encoded protein: CASSFPTGSQETQYF.